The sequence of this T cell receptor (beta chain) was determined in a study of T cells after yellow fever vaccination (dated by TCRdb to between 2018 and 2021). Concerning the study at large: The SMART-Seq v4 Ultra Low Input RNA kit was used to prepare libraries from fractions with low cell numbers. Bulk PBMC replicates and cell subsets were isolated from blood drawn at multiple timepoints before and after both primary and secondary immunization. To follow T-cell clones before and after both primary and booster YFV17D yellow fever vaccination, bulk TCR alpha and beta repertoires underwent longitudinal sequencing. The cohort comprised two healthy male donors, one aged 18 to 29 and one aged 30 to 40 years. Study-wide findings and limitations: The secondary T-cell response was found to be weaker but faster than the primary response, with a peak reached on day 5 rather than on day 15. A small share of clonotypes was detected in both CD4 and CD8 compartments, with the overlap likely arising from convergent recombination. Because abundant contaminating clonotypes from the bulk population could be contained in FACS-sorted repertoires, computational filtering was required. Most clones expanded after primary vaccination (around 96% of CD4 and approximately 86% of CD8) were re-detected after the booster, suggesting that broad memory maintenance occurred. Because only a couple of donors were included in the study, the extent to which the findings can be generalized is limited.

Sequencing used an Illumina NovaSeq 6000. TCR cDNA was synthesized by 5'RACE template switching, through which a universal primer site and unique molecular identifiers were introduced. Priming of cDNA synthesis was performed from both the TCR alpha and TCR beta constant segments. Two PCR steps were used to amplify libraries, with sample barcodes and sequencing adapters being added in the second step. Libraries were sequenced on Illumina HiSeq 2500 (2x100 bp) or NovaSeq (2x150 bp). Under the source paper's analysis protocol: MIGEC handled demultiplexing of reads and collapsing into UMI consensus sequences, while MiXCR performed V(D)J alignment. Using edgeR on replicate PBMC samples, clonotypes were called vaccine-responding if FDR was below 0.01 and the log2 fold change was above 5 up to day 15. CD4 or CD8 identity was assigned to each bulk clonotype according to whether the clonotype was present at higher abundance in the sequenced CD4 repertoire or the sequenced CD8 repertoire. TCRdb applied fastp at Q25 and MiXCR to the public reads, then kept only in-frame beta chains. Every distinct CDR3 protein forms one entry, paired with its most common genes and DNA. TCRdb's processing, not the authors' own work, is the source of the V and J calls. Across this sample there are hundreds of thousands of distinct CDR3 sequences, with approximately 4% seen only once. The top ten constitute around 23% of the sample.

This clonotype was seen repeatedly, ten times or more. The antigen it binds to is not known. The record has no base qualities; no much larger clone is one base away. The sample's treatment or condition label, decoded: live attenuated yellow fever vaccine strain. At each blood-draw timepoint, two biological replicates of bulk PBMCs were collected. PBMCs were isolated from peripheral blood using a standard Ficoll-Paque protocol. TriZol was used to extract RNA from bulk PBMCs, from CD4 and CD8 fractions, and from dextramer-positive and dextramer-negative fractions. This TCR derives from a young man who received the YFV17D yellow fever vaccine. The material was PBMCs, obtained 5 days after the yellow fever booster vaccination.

The DNA is TGCGCCAGCAGCCAAGAGGGGGAGCGATTCCATGAGCAGTTCTTC. Its coded protein is CASSQEGERFHEQFF. This chain joins TRBV4-1 to TRBJ2-1; the D gene is perhaps TRBD1 or TRBD2, as each covers 5 bases. Trimming takes 0 bases from V and 8 bases from J, and the germline ends sit 14 bases apart. The CDR3 runs 15 residues from the cysteine to the phenylalanine. CDR3 DNA is the only sequence kept; it has 45 bases, read in frame from the first base. CDR1 and CDR2, looked up from the germline V gene, are MGHRA and YSYEKL.